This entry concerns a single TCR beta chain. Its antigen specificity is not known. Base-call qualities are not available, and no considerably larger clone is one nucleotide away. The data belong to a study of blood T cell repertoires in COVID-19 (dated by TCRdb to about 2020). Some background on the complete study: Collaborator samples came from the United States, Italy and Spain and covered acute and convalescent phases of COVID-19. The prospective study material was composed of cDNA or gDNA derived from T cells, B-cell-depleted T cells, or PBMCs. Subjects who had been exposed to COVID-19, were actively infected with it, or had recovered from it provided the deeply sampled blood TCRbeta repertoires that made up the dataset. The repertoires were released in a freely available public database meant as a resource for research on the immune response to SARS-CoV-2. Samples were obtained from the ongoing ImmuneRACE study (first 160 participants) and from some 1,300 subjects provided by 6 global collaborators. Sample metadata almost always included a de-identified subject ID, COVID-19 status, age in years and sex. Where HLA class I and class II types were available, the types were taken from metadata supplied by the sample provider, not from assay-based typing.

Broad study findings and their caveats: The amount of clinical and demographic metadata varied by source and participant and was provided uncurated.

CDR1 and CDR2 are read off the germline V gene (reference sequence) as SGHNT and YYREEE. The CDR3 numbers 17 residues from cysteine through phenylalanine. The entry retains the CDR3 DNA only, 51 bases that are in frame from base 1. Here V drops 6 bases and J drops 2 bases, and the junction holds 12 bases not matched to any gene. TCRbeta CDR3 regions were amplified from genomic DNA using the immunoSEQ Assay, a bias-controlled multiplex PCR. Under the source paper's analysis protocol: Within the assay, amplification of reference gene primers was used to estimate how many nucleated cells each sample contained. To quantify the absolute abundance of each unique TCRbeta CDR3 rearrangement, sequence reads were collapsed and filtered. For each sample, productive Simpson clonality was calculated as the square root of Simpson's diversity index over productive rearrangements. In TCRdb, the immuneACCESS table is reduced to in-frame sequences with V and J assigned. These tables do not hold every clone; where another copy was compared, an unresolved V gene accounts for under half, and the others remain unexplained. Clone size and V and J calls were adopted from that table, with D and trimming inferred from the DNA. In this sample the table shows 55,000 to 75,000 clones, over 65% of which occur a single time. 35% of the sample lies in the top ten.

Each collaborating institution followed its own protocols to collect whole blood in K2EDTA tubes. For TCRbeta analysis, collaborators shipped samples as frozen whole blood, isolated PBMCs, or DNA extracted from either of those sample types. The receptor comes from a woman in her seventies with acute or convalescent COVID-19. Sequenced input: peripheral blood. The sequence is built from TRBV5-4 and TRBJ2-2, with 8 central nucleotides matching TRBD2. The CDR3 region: CASNRGGKGLNTGELFF. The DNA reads TGTGCCAGCAACCGCGGGGGGAAGGGGCTTAACACCGGGGAGCTGTTTTTT.